This T cell receptor (beta chain) came from a study of shared clonotypes between healthy human individuals. Replicate PCRs from sorted subsets contained around 200 ng DNA, which is roughly 30,000 T cell genomes. TCRdb's table, derived via immunoSEQ multiplex PCR, lists solely in-frame clones and lacks some. Seen here are some 2 million clones, approximately 95% observed once, and the top ten hold 0.1% to 0.15%. Germline CDR1 SGHRS, CDR2 YFSETQ. The CDR3 runs to 15 residues. The V gene lost 1 base and the J gene lost 4 bases, with 15 bases spanning the gap. The chain has TRBV5-1 and TRBJ2-7; no clear D. The TCR comes from a man younger than 35 in good health. Sequences were obtained from naive CD4+ T cells sorted from blood. Subset described: CD45RA+ positively selected. CDR3 in DNA: TGCGCCAGCAGCTTGAGGGCAGATATTTATTACGAGCAGTACTTC. Protein: CASSLRADIYYEQYF. The whole variable domain, filled in from reference TRBV5-1 and TRBJ2-7, reads KAGVTQTPRYLIKTRGQQVTLSCSPISGHRSVSWYQQTPGQGLQFLFEYFSETQRNKGNFPGRFSGRQFSNSRSEMNVSTLELGDSALYLCASSLRADIYYEQYFGPGTRLTVT.